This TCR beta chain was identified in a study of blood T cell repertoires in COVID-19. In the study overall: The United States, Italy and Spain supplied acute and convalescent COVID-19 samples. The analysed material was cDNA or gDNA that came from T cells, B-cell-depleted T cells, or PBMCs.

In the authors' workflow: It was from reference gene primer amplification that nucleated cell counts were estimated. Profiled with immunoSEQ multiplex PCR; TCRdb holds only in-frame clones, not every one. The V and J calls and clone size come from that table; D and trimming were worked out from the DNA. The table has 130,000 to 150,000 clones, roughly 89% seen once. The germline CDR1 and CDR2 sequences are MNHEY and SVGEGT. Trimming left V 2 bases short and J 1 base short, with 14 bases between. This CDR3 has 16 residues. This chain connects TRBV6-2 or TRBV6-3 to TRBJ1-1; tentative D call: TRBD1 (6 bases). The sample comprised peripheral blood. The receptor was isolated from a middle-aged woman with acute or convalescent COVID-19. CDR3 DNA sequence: TGTGCCAGCAGTTACACGTCCGGGACAACGAACACTGAAGCTTTCTTT. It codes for CASSYTSGTTNTEAFF.